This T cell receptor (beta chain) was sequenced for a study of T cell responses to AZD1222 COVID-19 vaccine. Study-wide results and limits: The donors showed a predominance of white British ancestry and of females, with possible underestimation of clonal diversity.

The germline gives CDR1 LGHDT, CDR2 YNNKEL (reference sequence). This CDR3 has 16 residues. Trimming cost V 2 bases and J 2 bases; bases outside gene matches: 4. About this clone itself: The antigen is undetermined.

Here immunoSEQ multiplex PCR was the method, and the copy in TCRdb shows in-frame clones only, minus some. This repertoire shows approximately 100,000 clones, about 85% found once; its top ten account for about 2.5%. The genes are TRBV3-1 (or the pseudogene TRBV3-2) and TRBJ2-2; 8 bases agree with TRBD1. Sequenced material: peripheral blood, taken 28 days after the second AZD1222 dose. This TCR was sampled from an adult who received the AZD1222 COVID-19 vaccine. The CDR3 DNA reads TGTGCCAGCAGCCAAACGACAGGGGCCAACACCGGGGAGCTGTTTTTT. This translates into CASSQTTGANTGELFF.